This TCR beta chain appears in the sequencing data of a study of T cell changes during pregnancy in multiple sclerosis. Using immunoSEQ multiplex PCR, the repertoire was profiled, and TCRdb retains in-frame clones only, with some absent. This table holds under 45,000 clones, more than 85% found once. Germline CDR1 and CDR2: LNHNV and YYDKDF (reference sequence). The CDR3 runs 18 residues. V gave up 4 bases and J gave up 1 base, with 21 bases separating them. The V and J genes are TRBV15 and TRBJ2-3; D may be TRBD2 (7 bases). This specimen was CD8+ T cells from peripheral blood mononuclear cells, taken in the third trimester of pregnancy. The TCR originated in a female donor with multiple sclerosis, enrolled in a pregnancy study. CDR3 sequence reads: CATSIGKGGGPRTDTQYF. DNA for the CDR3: TGTGCCACCAGCATAGGCAAGGGAGGGGGTCCCCGCACAGATACGCAGTATTTT. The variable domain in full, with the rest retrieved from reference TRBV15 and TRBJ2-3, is DAMVIQNPRYQVTQFGKPVTLSCSQTLNHNVMYWYQQKSSQAPKLLFHYYDKDFNNEADTPDNFQSRRPNTSFCFLDIRSPGLGDTAMYLCATSIGKGGGPRTDTQYFGPGTRLTVL.